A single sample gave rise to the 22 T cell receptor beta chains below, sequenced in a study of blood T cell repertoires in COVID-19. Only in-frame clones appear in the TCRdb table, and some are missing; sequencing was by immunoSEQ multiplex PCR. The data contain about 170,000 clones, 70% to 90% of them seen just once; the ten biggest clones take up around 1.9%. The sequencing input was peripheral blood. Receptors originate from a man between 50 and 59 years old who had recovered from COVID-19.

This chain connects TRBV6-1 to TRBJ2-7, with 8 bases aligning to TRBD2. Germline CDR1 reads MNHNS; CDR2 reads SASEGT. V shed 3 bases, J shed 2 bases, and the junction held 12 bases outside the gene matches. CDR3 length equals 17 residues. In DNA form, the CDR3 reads TGTGCCAGCAGTGAGCCGGGGGGGTCGGGAGTCACCTACGAGCAGTACTTC. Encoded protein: CASSEPGGSGVTYEQYF.

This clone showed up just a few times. CDR3 DNA: TGTGCCAGCAGCGGGGATCTGCAGGGATGGGATTCACCCCTCCACTTT. Protein: CASSGDLQGWDSPLHF. The chain has TRBV5-6 and TRBJ1-6; D is perhaps TRBD1 (5 bases). Germline assignment: CDR1 SGHDT and CDR2 YYEEEE. CDR3 length: 16 amino acids. Trimming removed 4 bases at V and 8 bases at J, with 19 bases between.

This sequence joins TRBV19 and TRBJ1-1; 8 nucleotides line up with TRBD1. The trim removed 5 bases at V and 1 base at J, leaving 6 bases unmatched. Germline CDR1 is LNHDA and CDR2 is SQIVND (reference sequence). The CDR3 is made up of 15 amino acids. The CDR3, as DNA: TGTGCCAGTAGTTCCCCGGGACAGGCGAACACTGAAGCTTTCTTT. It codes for CASSSPGQANTEAFF.

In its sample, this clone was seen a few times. The CDR3 loop reads CAWSGGGADTGELFF. The CDR3 DNA is TGTGCCTGGAGTGGCGGGGGGGCTGACACCGGGGAGCTGTTTTTT. The V gene is TRBV30, the J gene TRBJ2-2; 9 bases line up with TRBD2. CDR3 size: 15 residues. J lost 3 bases, V lost 1 base, and 3 bases had no gene match. From germline, CDR1 is GTSNPN and CDR2 SVGIG (reference sequence).

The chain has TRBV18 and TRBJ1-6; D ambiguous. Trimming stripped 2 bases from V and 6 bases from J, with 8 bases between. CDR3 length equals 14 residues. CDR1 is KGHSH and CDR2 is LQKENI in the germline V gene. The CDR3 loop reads CASSPDFGNSPLHF. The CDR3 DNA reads TGTGCCAGCTCACCAGATTTCGGTAATTCACCCCTCCACTTT.

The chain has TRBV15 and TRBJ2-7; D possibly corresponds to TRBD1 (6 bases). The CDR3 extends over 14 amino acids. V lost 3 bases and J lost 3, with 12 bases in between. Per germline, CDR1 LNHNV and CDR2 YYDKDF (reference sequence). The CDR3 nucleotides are TGTGCCACCAGCAGGCTAATACAGGGCTACGAGCAGTACTTC. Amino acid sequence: CATSRLIQGYEQYF. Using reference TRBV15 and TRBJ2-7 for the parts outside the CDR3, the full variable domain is DAMVIQNPRYQVTQFGKPVTLSCSQTLNHNVMYWYQQKSSQAPKLLFHYYDKDFNNEADTPDNFQSRRPNTSFCFLDIRSPGLGDTAMYLCATSRLIQGYEQYFGPGTRLTVT.

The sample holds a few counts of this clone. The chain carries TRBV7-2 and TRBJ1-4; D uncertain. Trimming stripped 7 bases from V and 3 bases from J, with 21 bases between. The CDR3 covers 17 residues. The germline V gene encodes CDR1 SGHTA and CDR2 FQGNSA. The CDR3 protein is CASTPQPPGLANEKLFF. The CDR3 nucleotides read TGTGCCAGCACCCCTCAACCCCCGGGGTTAGCTAATGAAAAACTGTTTTTT.

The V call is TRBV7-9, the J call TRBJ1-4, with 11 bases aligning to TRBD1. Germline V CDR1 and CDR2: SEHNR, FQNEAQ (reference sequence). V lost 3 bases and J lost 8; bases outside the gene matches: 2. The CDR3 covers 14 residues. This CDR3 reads CASSLDRGQEKLFF. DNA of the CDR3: TGTGCCAGCAGCTTGGACAGGGGGCAAGAAAAACTGTTTTTT.

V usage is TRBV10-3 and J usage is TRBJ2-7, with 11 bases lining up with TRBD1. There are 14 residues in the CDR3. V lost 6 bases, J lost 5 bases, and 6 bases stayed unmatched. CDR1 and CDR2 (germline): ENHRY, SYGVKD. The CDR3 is CAISSDRGHHEQYF. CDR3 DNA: TGTGCCATCAGCTCGGACAGGGGGCACCACGAGCAGTACTTC.

The CDR3, as DNA: TGTGCCAGCAGTGACACAACAGGGTTGGTGGCTGGGGCCAACGTCCTGACTTTC. It translates to CASSDTTGLVAGANVLTF. The gene calls are TRBV6-1 and TRBJ2-6, with D maybe TRBD1 (6 bases). The CDR3 covers 18 residues. Germline lookup yields CDR1 MNHNS and CDR2 SASEGT. Trimming took off 3 bases at V and 2 bases at J, with 17 bases between the two ends.

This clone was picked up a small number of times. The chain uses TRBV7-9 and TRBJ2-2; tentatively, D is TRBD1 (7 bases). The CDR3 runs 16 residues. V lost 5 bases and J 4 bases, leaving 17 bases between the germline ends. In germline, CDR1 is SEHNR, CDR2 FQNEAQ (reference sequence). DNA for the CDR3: TGTGCCAGCAGCCGTCAGACAGGGACTCTCACCGGGGAGCTGTTTTTT. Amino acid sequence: CASSRQTGTLTGELFF.

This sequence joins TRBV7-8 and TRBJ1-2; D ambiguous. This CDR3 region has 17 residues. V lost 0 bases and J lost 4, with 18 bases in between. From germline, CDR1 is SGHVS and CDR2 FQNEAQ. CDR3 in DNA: TGTGCCAGCAGCTTAGCCCCGTTAGCACCTCCCGGCTATGGCTACACCTTC. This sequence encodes CASSLAPLAPPGYGYTF.

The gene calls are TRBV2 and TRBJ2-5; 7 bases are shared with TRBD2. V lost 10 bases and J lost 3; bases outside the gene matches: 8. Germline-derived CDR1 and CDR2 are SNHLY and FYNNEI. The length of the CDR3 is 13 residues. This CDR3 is CATSRGGKETQYF. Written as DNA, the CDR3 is TGTGCCACCTCCCGGGGAGGGAAAGAGACCCAGTACTTC.

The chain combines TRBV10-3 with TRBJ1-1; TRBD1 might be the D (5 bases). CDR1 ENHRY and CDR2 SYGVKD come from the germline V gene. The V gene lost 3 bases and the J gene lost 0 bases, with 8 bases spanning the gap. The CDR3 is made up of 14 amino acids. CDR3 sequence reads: CAISEGDLNTEAFF. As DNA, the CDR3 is TGTGCCATCAGTGAAGGGGATCTGAACACTGAAGCTTTCTTT.

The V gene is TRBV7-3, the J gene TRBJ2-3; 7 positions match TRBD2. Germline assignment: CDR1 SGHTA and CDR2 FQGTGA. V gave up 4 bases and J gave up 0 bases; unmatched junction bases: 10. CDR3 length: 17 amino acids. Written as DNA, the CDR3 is TGTGCCAGCAGCTATCGGGGCGGGGGTGCTAGCACAGATACGCAGTATTTT. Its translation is CASSYRGGGASTDTQYF. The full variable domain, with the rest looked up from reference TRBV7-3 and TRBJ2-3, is GAGVSQTPSNKVTEKGKYVELRCDPISGHTALYWYRQSLGQGPEFLIYFQGTGAADDSGLPNDRFFAVRPEGSVSTLKIQRTERGDSAVYLCASSYRGGGASTDTQYFGPGTRLTVL.

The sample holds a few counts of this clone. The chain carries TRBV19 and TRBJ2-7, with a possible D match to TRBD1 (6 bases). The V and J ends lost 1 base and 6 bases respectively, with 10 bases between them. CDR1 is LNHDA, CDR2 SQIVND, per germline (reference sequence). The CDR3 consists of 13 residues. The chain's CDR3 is CASSIGPGVEQYF. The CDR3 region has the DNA TGTGCCAGTAGTATAGGCCCAGGGGTCGAGCAGTACTTC.

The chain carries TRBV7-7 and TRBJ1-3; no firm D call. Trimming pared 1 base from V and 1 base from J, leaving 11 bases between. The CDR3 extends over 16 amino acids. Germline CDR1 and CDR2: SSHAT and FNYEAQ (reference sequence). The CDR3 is CASSLGLGASGNTIYF. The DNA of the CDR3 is TGTGCCAGCAGCTTAGGATTGGGAGCATCTGGAAACACCATATATTTT.

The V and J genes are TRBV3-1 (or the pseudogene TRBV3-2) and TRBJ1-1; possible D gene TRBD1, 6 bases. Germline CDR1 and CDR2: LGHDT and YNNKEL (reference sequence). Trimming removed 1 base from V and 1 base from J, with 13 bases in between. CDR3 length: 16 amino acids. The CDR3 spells CASSQAPTDRNTEAFF. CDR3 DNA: TGTGCCAGCAGCCAAGCCCCAACGGACAGGAACACTGAAGCTTTCTTT.

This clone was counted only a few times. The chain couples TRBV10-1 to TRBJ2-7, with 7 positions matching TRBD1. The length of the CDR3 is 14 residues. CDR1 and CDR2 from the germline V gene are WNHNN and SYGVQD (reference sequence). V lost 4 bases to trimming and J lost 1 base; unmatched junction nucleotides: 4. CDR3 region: CASSGRGQSYEQYF. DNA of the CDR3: TGCGCCAGCAGTGGTAGGGGGCAATCCTACGAGCAGTACTTC.

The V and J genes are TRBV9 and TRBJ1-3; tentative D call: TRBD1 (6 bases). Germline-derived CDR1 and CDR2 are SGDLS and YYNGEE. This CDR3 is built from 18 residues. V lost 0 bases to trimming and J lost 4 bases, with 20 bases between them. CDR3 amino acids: CASSVDGLITGSGNTIYF. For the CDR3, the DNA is TGTGCCAGCAGCGTAGATGGATTGATTACAGGGTCGGGAAACACCATATATTTT.

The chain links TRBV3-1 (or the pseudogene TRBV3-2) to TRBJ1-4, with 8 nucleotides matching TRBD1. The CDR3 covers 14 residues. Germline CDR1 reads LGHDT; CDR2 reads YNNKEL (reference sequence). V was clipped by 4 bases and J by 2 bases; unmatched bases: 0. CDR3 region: CASSRQGTNEKLFF. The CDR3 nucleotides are TGTGCCAGCAGCCGACAGGGGACTAATGAAAAACTGTTTTTT.

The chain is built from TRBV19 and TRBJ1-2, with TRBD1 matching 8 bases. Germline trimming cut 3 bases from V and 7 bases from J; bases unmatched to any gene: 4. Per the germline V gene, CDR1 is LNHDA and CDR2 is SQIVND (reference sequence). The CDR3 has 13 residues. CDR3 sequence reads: CASSIQTGVGYTF. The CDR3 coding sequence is TGTGCCAGTAGTATCCAGACAGGGGTTGGCTACACCTTC.